This T cell receptor beta chain was observed in a study of cytomegalovirus exposure and HLA in healthy donors. V was cut by 4 bases and J by 6 bases, with 17 bases left in between. This CDR3 region has 15 residues. Germline-derived CDR1 and CDR2 are SGHRS and YFSETQ. PCR primers comprised 60 Vbeta and 13 Jbeta primers. Profiling relied on immunoSEQ multiplex PCR, and the TCRdb table lists in-frame clones only, not all of them. The sample consists of about 180,000 clones, roughly 85% of them appearing once. Sequenced: PBMCs. The V and J genes are TRBV5-1 and TRBJ2-1, with D tentatively TRBD2 (5 bases). The sequence derives from a woman between 40 and 50 years old in good health and CMV-seronegative. The DNA of the CDR3 is TGCGCCAGCAGCGGAAATGGGCGGGTAGGCAATGAGCAGTTCTTC. This sequence encodes CASSGNGRVGNEQFF.